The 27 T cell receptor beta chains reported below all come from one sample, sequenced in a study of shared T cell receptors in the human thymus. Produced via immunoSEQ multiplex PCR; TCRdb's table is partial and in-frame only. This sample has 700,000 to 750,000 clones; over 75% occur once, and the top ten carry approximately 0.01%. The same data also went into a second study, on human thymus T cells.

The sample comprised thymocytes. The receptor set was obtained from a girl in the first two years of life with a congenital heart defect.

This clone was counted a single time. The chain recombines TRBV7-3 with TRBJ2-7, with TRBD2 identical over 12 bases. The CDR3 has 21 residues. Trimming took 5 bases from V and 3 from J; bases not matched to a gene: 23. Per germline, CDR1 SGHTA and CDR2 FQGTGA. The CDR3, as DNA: TGTGCCAGCAGCCCCCCCCCAGTGGCTAGCGGGGGGGCGTTATTTGGCTACGAGCAGTACTTC. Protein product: CASSPPPVASGGALFGYEQYF. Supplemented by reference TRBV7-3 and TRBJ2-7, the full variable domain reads GAGVSQTPSNKVTEKGKYVELRCDPISGHTALYWYRQSLGQGPEFLIYFQGTGAADDSGLPNDRFFAVRPEGSVSTLKIQRTERGDSAVYLCASSPPPVASGGALFGYEQYFGPGTRLTVT.

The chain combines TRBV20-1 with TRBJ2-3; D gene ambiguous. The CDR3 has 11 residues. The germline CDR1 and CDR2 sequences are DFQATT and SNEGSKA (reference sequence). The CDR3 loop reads CPEPRTDTQYF. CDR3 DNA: TGCCCGGAGCCCCGGACAGATACGCAGTATTTT.

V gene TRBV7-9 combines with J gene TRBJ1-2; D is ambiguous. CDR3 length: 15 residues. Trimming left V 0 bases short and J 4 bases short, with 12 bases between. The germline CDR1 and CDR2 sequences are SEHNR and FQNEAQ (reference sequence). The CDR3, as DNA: TGTGCCAGCAGCTTAGCGAGAGGGAAGGGCTATGGCTACACCTTC. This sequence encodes CASSLARGKGYGYTF.

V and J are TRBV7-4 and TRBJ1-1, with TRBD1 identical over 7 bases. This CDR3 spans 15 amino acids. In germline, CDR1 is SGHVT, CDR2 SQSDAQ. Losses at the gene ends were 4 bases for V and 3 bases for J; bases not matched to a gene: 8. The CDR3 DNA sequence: TGTGCCAGCAGCTGGAAGGGGGCCGGGGACACTGAAGCTTTCTTT. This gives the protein CASSWKGAGDTEAFF.

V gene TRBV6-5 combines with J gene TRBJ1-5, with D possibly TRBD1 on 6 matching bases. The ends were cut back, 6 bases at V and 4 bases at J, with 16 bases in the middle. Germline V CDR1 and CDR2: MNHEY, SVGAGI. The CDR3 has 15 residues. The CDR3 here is CASSPREGVNQPQHF. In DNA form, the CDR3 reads TGTGCCAGCAGCCCGCGAGAGGGGGTTAATCAGCCCCAGCATTTT.

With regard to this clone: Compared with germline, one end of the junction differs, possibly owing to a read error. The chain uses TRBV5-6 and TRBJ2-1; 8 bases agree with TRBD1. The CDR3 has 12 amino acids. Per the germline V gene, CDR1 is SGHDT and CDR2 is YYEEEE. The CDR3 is CASSLGPGGRIF. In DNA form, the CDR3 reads TGTGCCAGCAGCTTGGGTCCAGGGGGCAGGATCTTC. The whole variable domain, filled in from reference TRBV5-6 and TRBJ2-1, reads DAGVTQSPTHLIKTRGQQVTLRCSPKSGHDTVSWYQQALGQGPQFIFQYYEEEERQRGNFPDRFSGHQFPNYSSELNVNALLLGDSALYLCASSLGPGGRIFGPGTRLTVL.

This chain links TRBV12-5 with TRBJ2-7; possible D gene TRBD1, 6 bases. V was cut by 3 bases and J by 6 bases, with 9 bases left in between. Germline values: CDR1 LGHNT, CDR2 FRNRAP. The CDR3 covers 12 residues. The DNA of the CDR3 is TGTGCTAGTGGTTTTACAGGGAGCGAGCAGTACTTC. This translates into CASGFTGSEQYF.

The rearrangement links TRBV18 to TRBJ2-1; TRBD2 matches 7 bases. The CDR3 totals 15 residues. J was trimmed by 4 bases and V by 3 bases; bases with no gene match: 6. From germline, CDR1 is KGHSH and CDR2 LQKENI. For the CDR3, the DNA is TGTGCCAGCTCACCGCTGACTAGCCTATACAATGAGCAGTTCTTC. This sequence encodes CASSPLTSLYNEQFF. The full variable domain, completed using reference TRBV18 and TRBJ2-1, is NAGVMQNPRHLVRRRGQEARLRCSPMKGHSHVYWYRQLPEEGLKFMVYLQKENIIDESGMPKERFSAEFPKEGPSILRIQQVVRGDSAAYFCASSPLTSLYNEQFFGPGTRLTVL.

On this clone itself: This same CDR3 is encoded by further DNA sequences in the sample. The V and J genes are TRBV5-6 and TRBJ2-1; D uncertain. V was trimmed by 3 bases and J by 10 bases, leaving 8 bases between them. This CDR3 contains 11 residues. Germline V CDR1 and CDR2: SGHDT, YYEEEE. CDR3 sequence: CASSSGGEQFF. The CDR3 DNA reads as TGTGCCAGCAGCTCGGGTGGGGAGCAGTTCTTC.

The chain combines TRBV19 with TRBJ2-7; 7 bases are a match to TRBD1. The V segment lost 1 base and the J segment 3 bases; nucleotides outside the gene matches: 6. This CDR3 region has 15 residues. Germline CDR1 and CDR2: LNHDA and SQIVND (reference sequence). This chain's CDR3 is CASSIAPGQNYEQYF. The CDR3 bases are TGTGCCAGTAGTATAGCGCCGGGACAGAACTACGAGCAGTACTTC.

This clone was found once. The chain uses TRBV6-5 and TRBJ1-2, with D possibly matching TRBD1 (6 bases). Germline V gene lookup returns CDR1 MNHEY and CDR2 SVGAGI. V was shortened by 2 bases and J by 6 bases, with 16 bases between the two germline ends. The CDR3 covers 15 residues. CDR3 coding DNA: TGTGCCAGCAGTTACGTGCTGGGACACTGGGATGGCTACACCTTC. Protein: CASSYVLGHWDGYTF.

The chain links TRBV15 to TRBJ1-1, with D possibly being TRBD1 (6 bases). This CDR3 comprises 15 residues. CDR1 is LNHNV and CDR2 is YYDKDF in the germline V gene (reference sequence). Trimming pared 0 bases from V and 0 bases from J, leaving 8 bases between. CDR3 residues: CATSRDTGMNTEAFF. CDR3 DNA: TGTGCCACCAGCAGAGATACAGGGATGAACACTGAAGCTTTCTTT.

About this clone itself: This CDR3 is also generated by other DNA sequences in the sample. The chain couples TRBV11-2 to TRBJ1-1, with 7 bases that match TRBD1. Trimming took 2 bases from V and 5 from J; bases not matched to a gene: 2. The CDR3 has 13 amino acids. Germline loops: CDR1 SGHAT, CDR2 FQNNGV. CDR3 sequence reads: CASSLPGGTEAFF. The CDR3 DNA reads TGTGCCAGCAGCTTACCAGGGGGGACTGAAGCTTTCTTT.

CDR3 bases: TGTGCCAGCTCACCACCGACTAGCGGGGGGCCGTCCTACGAGCAGTACTTC. Protein product: CASSPPTSGGPSYEQYF. This chain connects TRBV18 to TRBJ2-7; the match to TRBD2 covers 13 bases. V lost 0 bases to trimming and J lost 1 base; unmatched junction nucleotides: 3. The CDR3 loop spans 17 amino acids. Germline assignment: CDR1 KGHSH and CDR2 LQKENI.

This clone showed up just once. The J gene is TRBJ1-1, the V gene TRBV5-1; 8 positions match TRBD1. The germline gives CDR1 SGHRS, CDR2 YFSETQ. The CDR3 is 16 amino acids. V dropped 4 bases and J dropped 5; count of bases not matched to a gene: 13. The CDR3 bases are TGCGCCAGCAGCCTGGCGTCCAGGGGGCTGGGGACTGAAGCTTTCTTT. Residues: CASSLASRGLGTEAFF.

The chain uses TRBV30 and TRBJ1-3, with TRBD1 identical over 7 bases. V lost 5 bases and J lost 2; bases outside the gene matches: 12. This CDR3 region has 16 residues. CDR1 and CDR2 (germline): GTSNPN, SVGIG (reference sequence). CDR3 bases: TGTGCCTGGGGACCCCGCTTACAGGGGCCTGGAAACACCATATATTTT. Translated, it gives CAWGPRLQGPGNTIYF.

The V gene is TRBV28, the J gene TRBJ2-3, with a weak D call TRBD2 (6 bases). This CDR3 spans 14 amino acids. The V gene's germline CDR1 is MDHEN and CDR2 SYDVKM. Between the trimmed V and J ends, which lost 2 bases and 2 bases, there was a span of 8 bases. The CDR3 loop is CASSLGGTTDTQYF. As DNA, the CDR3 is TGTGCCAGCAGTTTAGGCGGGACCACAGATACGCAGTATTTT.

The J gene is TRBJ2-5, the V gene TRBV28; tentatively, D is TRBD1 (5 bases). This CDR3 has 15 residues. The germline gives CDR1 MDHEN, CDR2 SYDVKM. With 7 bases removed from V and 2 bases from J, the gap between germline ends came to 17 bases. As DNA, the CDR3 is TGTGCCAGCACCCCTTGGGGCACTCCGCAAGAGACCCAGTACTTC. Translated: CASTPWGTPQETQYF.

CDR3 nucleotide sequence: TGCGCCAGCAGCCAAGAGGGAGCTAGCGGGGGTGTTCTCGTAACCGGGGAGCTGTTTTTT. It encodes CASSQEGASGGVLVTGELFF. This chain connects TRBV4-3 to TRBJ2-2, with 10 bases that match TRBD2. The J segment lost 5 bases and the V segment lost 0 bases, leaving 15 bases of the junction unmatched. The CDR3 consists of 20 residues. The germline gives CDR1 LGHNA, CDR2 YSLEER.

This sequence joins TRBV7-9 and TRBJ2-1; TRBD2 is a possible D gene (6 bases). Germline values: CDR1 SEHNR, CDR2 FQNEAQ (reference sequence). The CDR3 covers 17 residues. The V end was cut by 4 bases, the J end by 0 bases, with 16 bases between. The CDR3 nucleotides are TGTGCCAGCAGCTCATTAAACCGGGGGATCTCCTACAATGAGCAGTTCTTC. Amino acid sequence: CASSSLNRGISYNEQFF.

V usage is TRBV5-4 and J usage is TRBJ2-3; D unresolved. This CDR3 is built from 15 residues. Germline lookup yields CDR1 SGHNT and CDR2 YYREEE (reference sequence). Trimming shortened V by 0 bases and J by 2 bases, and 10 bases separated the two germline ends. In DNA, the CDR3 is TGTGCCAGCAGCTTGGCGGCCAGGTTCACAGATACGCAGTATTTT. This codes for CASSLAARFTDTQYF.

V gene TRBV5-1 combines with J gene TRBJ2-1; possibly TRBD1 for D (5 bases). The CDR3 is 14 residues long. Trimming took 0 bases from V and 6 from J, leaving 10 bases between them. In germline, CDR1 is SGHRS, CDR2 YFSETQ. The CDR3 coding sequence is TGCGCCAGCAGCTTGGAAGGGGTGTCCAATGAGCAGTTCTTC. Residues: CASSLEGVSNEQFF.

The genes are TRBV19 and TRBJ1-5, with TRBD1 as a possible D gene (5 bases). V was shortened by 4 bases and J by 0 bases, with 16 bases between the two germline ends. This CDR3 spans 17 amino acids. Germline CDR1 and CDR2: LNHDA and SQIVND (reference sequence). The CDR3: CASSREGRVYSNQPQHF. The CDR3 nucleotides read TGTGCCAGTAGTAGGGAAGGCAGGGTTTATAGCAATCAGCCCCAGCATTTT.

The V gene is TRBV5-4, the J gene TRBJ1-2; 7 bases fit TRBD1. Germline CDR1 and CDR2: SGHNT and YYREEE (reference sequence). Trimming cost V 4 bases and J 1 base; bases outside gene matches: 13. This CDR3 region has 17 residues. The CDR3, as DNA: TGTGCCAGCAGCCTCGACAGGGTTTGGGATGATAACTATGGCTACACCTTC. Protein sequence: CASSLDRVWDDNYGYTF.

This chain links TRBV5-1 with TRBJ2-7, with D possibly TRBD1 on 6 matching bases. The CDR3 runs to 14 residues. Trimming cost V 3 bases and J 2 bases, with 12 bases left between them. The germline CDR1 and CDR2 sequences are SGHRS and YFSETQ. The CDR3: CASSWTAVTYEQYF. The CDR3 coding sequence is TGCGCCAGCAGCTGGACAGCTGTTACCTACGAGCAGTACTTC.

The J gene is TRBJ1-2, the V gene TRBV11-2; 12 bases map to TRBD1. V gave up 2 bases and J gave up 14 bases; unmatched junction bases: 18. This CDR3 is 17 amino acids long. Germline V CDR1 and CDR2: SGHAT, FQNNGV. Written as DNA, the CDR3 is TGTGCCAGCAGCTTATACGGGACAGGGGGCTTGTGGGAACCTTTGACCTTC. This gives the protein CASSLYGTGGLWEPLTF.

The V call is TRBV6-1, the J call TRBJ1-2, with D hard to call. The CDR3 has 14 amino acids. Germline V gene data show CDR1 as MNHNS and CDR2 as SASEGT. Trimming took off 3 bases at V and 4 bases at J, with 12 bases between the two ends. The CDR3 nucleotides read TGTGCCAGCAGTGACATCCCGCGCCCCTATGGCTACACCTTC. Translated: CASSDIPRPYGYTF.